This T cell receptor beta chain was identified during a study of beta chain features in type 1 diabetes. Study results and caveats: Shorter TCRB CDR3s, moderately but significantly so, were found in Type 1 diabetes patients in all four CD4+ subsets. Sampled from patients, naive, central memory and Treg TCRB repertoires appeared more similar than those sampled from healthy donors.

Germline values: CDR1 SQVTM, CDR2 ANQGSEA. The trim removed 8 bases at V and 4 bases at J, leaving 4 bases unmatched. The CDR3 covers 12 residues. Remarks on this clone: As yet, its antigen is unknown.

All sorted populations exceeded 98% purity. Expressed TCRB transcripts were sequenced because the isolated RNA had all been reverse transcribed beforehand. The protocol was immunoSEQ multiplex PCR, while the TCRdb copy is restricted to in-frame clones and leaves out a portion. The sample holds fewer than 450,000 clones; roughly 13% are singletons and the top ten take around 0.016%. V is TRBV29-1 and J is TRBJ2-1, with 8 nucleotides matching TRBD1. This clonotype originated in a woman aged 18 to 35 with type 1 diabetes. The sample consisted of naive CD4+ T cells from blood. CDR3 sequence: CSFRQGYNEQFF. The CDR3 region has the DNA TGCAGCTTCCGACAGGGGTACAATGAGCAGTTCTTC.